Listed here are 5 T cell receptor beta chains from one sample, sequenced in a study of T cells after yellow fever vaccination. TCRdb reanalysed the 5' RACE reads using MiXCR and keeps one entry per CDR3 protein. This sample has around 530,000 distinct CDR3 sequences, with less than 20% found just once. This material consisted of PBMCs, taken about 5 days after the first yellow fever vaccination. The source of these receptors is a man in his late teens or twenties who received the YFV17D yellow fever vaccine.

At least ten counts were recorded for this clonotype. The V gene is TRBV7-8, the J gene TRBJ1-2; a weak D match, TRBD1 (6 bases). CDR1 and CDR2 from the germline V gene are SGHVS and FQNEAQ. Trimming took off 2 bases at V and 2 bases at J, with 9 bases between the two ends. The CDR3 covers 14 residues. CDR3 sequence: CASSLRGENYGYTF. In DNA form, the CDR3 reads TGTGCCAGCAGCTTAAGGGGGGAGAACTATGGCTACACCTTC. The whole variable domain, filled in from reference TRBV7-8 and TRBJ1-2, reads GAGVSQSPRYKVAKRGQDVALRCDPISGHVSLFWYQQALGQGPEFLTYFQNEAQLDKSGLPSDRFFAERPEGSVSTLKIQRTQQEDSAVYLCASSLRGENYGYTFGSGTRLTVV.

This clonotype occurred a few times. The chain joins TRBV5-1 to TRBJ2-1; the D is unclear. V lost 2 bases, J lost 8 bases, and 17 bases lay in between. From germline, CDR1 is SGHRS and CDR2 YFSETQ. This CDR3 spans 15 amino acids. CDR3 bases: TGCGCCAGCAGCTTCGGATCTTCTGGCGCCGATGAGCAGTTCTTC. Translated, it gives CASSFGSSGADEQFF.

V gene TRBV20-1 combines with J gene TRBJ1-5; D perhaps matches TRBD1 (5 bases). Trimming took 6 bases from V and 2 from J, leaving 14 bases between them. In germline, CDR1 is DFQATT, CDR2 SNEGSKA (reference sequence). This CDR3 contains 14 residues. Here the CDR3 DNA reads TGCAGTGCCCTACTAGGAGGGGGCAATCAGCCCCAGCATTTT. Translated, it gives CSALLGGGNQPQHF.

The table lists this clonotype with a few counts. A much larger clonotype is one base distant, so this may be a read error. The CDR3 nucleotides read TGTGCCAGCAGTGAATGGGACTCGAGCTCCTACGAGCAGTACTTC. It yields the protein CASSEWDSSSYEQYF. The chain has TRBV2 and TRBJ2-7, with a possible D match to TRBD2 (6 bases). The CDR3 is 15 residues long. V gave up 2 bases and J gave up 0 bases, with 11 bases separating them. Germline lookup yields CDR1 SNHLY and CDR2 FYNNEI.

This clonotype has just a few counts. CDR3 nucleotide sequence: TGTGCCAGCAGCTTATCGTTGGAGGGGGCGACTGGGGCCAACGTCCTGACTTTC. Its translation is CASSLSLEGATGANVLTF. The chain carries TRBV7-6 and TRBJ2-6, with D perhaps TRBD1 (7 bases). Trimming removed 2 bases from V and 2 bases from J, with 16 bases in between. CDR3 size: 18 residues. Germline lookup yields CDR1 SGHVS and CDR2 FNYEAQ.